The sequence of this T cell receptor (beta chain) was determined in a study of blood T cells in healthy people across ages (dated by TCRdb to 2013 to 2016). In terms of the full investigation: Template switching captured roughly one uniquely barcoded TCR beta cDNA molecule per two T cells in model experiments. Using the same blood draw, the study looked at two additional independent replicas of 1 million unique cDNA reads for two donors, one aged 18 to 29 and the other aged 80 or older. The donors were divided into four age groups: young (average around 16 years), middle-aged (around 37), aged (approximately 62) and long-lived (roughly 82). Donors of different ages were randomly distributed across sequencing lanes to avoid experimental bias. Using deep sequencing normalized with unique cDNA molecular identifiers, the study measured how TCR beta repertoire diversity changes with age.

Study-wide conclusions, independent of this receptor: The CMV infection status of donors was not known, potentially confounding age-related changes in expanded clonotypes. Since profiling was done on bulk unsorted PBMCs, naive and antigen-experienced compartments could not be conclusively compared. The percentage of naive T cells measured by flow cytometry correlated strongly with observed TCR beta diversity. Observed TCR beta diversity per million T cells fell roughly linearly with age, and a significant reduction was already apparent by age roughly 40. Compared with the aged group, more naive CD4+ T cells, fewer expanded clones and increased TCR diversity were shown by the long-lived group, suggesting age selection. Estimates of total diversity from one million sequenced T cells were regarded as lower bounds and underestimates.

The roughly 39 donors, aged about 6 to 95 years, were systemically healthy Caucasian individuals from Russia. Each donor gave ten milliliters of peripheral blood, collected into EDTA-treated Vacutainer tubes. PBMCs were isolated by Ficoll-Paque density-gradient centrifugation, with at least 6 million obtained per sample. Trizol reagent was used to extract total RNA from the PBMCs, yielding at least 6 micrograms per sample. The percentages of naive CD45RAhigh/CD27high T cells were determined by flow cytometry on a PBMC aliquot from every donor. Turning to this clonotype: The antigen this receptor binds is unknown. It has no much larger one-base neighbor in the sample; base qualities were not kept.

Libraries were built with 5' RACE. The sample was run on an Illumina HiSeq 2500. A second PCR of roughly 7 to 12 cycles was run with a J-beta primer mix and a sample-barcoded 5' primer. A unique molecular identifier was introduced onto each TCR beta cDNA molecule by a template-switch 5' adaptor carrying 12 random nucleotides. Each sample yielded at least 3 million CDR3-containing paired-end reads. First-strand cDNA was synthesized from all RNA with the Mint cDNA synthesis kit, primed by a TRBC-specific oligonucleotide. After uracil-DNA glycosylase treatment, a first 18-cycle PCR used universal primers M1SS and BC2_uni_R on all cDNA. The study's processing was this. Normalization of each sample was performed by random selection of 1 million high-quality reads, each carrying a distinct molecular identifier. Instead of being binned into consensus sequences, reads that shared molecular identifiers were thrown out. CDR3 identification, clonotype clustering and error correction used MiTCR with a Q25 quality threshold and the strictest error-elimination algorithm. A nonparametric unseen species model with Euler transformation was used to estimate lower-bound total TCR beta diversity. TCRdb trimmed public reads at Q25 via fastp, called clones via MiXCR and kept in-frame beta chains. Entries that share a CDR3 protein sequence are merged under the most common genes and DNA. The V and J calls were determined by TCRdb, not by the authors. Within this sample are hundreds of thousands of distinct CDR3 sequences, with about 62% of them counted one time only. In total, the top ten clones hold around a quarter of the sample.

Specimen: blood. The receptor comes from a young man in good health.

In nucleotide form, the sequence is TGCAGTGCTGCCAGACGCGGACTAGCACAACGAGAGCAGTACTTC. This sequence encodes CSAARRGLAQREQYF. The chain is assembled from TRBV20-1 and TRBJ2-7; the junction holds 8 bases that match TRBD2. V lost 5 bases and J lost 7 bases, and the count of bases not matched to a germline gene is 16. For CDR1 and CDR2, the germline V gene (reference sequence) lists DFQATT and SNEGSKA. From the cysteine through the phenylalanine, the CDR3 covers 15 amino acids. CDR3 DNA is the only sequence kept; it has 45 bases, read in frame from the first base.